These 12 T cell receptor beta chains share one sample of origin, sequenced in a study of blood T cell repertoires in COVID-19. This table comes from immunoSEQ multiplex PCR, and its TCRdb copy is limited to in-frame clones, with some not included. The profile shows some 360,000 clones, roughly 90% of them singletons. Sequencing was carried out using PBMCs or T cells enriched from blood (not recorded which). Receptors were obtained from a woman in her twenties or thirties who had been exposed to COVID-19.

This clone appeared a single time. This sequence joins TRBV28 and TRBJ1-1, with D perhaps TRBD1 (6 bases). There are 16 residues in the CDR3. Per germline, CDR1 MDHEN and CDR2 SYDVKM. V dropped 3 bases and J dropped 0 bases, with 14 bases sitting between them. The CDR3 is CASSLGGAGVNTEAFF. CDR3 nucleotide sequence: TGTGCCAGCAGTTTGGGTGGCGCAGGGGTGAACACTGAAGCTTTCTTT.

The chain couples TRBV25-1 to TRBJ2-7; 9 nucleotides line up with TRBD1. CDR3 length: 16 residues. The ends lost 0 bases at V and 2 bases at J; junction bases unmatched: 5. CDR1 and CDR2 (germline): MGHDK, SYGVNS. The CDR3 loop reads CASSEYRTGVTYEQYF. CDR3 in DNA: TGTGCCAGCAGTGAATATCGGACAGGGGTGACCTACGAGCAGTACTTC.

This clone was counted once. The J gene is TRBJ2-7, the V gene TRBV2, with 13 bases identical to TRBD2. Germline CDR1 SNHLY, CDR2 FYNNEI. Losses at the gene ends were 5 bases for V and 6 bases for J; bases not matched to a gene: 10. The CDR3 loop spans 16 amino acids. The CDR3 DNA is TGTGCCAGCAGTAAAAAGGAAGGACTAGCGGGAGTCGAGCAGTACTTC. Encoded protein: CASSKKEGLAGVEQYF.

In DNA form, the CDR3 reads TGTGCCAGCAGTTACCAAGGGGGAGATGAGCAGTTCTTC. Its protein is CASSYQGGDEQFF. The chain combines TRBV6-5 with TRBJ2-1, with a possible D match to TRBD1 (6 bases). The V and J ends lost 2 bases and 8 bases respectively, with 10 bases between them. The CDR3 runs to 13 residues. The germline V gene has CDR1 MNHEY and CDR2 SVGAGI.

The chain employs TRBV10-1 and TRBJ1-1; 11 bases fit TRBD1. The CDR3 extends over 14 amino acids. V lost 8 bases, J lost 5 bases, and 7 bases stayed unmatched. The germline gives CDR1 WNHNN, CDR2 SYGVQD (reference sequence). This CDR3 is CASSTGTGGTEAFF. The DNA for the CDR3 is TGCGCCAGCTCTACCGGGACAGGGGGGACTGAAGCTTTCTTT.

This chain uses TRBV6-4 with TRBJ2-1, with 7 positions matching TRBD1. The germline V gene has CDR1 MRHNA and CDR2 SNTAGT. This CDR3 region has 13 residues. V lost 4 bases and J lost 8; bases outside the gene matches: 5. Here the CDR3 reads CASSVIQGYEQFF. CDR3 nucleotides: TGTGCCAGCAGTGTCATACAGGGGTATGAGCAGTTCTTC.

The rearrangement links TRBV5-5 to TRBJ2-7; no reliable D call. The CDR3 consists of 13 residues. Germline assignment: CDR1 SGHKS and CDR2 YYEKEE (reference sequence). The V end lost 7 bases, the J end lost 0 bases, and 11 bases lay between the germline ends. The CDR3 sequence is CASSDPTSYEQYF. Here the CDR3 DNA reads TGTGCCAGCTCCGATCCTACCTCCTACGAGCAGTACTTC.

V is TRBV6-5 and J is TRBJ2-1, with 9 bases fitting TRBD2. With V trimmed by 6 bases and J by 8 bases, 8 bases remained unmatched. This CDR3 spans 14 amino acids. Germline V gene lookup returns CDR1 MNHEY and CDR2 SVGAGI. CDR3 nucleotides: TGTGCCAGCAGCGCTAGCGGGAAGGTCCATGAGCAGTTCTTC. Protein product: CASSASGKVHEQFF.

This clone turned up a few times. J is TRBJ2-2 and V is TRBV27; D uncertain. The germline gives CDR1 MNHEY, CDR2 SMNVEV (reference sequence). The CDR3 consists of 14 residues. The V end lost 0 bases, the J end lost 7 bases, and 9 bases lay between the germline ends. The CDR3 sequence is CASSLSRRLGELFF. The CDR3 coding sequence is TGTGCCAGCAGTTTATCGCGGCGGCTCGGGGAGCTGTTTTTT.

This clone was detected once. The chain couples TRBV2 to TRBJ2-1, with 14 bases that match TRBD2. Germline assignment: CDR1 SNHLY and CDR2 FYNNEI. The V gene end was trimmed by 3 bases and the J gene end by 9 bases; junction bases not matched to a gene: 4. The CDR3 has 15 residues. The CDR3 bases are TGTGCCAGCAGTGAGGGACTAGCGGGAGTCGGTGAGCAGTTCTTC. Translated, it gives CASSEGLAGVGEQFF. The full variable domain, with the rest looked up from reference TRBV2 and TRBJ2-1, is EPEVTQTPSHQVTQMGQEVILRCVPISNHLYFYWYRQILGQKVEFLVSFYNNEISEKSEIFDDQFSVERPDGSNFTLKIRSTKLEDSAMYFCASSEGLAGVGEQFFGPGTRLTVL.

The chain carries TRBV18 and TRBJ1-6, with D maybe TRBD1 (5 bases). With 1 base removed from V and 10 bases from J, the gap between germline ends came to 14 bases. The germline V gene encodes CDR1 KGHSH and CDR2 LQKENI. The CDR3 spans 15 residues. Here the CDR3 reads CASSPRAGSGSPLHF. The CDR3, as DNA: TGTGCCAGCTCACCACGTGCAGGGTCAGGGTCACCCCTCCACTTT.

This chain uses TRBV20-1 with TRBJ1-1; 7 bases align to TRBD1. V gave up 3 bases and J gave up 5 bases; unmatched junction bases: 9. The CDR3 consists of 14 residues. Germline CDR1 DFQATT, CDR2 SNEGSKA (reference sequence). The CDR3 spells CSASQRGRWTEAFF. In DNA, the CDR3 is TGCAGTGCTAGTCAGAGGGGGCGATGGACTGAAGCTTTCTTT.